Each of the 17 T cell receptor beta chains below was sequenced from the same sample in a study of T cell responses to AZD1222 COVID-19 vaccine. The assay was immunoSEQ multiplex PCR, and TCRdb's table has in-frame clones only and misses some. The sample lists some 150,000 clones; more than 90% were seen once. The specimen was peripheral blood, collected 28 days after the second AZD1222 dose. The receptors originated from an adult who received the AZD1222 COVID-19 vaccine.

This clone has a handful of counts. The chain couples TRBV12-3 or TRBV12-4 to TRBJ1-3; D not certain. CDR3 length: 13 residues. V lost 8 bases, J lost 0 bases, and 8 bases lay in between. The CDR3 region is CASSPLSGNTIYF. The CDR3 nucleotides read TGTGCCAGCTCGCCCCTCTCTGGAAACACCATATATTTT.

This chain connects TRBV2 to TRBJ1-1, with a possible D match to TRBD1 (5 bases). This CDR3 spans 14 amino acids. Trimming cost V 3 bases and J 4 bases, with 12 bases left between them. Germline V CDR1 and CDR2: SNHLY, FYNNEI. The CDR3 protein is CASSDVGVVTEAFF. For the CDR3, the DNA is TGTGCCAGCAGTGATGTGGGGGTCGTCACTGAAGCTTTCTTT.

The chain carries TRBV28 and TRBJ1-1; D is uncertain. This CDR3 has 12 residues. Germline loops: CDR1 MDHEN, CDR2 SYDVKM. V lost 2 bases and J lost 8, with 9 bases in between. CDR3 DNA sequence: TGTGCCAGCAGTTTAAGTGTATGGGAAGCTTTCTTT. Its protein is CASSLSVWEAFF.

The genes are TRBV25-1 and TRBJ1-6; no clear D gene. The germline CDR1 and CDR2 sequences are MGHDK and SYGVNS. The length of the CDR3 is 13 residues. V was pared by 1 base and J by 5 bases, with 3 bases between. Written as DNA, the CDR3 is TGTGCCAGCAGTGAATCCCATAATTCACCCCTCCACTTT. The encoded protein is CASSESHNSPLHF.

The chain recombines TRBV28 with TRBJ1-5; the D gene is possibly TRBD1 (6 bases). Deletions cut 6 bases from V and 1 base from J, with 13 bases between. The germline V gene has CDR1 MDHEN and CDR2 SYDVKM. This CDR3 spans 15 amino acids. CDR3 sequence reads: CASSTAQGSNQPQHF. CDR3 bases: TGTGCCAGCAGCACGGCACAGGGAAGCAATCAGCCCCAGCATTTT.

V is TRBV19 and J is TRBJ2-7; 7 nucleotides line up with TRBD2. V dropped 3 bases and J dropped 5; count of bases not matched to a gene: 7. The germline gives CDR1 LNHDA, CDR2 SQIVND (reference sequence). The CDR3 loop spans 14 amino acids. The CDR3 is CASSIRRGSNEQYF. The CDR3 DNA reads as TGTGCCAGTAGTATCCGGCGGGGGTCCAACGAGCAGTACTTC.

The V gene is TRBV20-1, the J gene TRBJ1-1; no firm D call. Deletions cut 6 bases from V and 5 bases from J, with 10 bases between. Germline values: CDR1 DFQATT, CDR2 SNEGSKA (reference sequence). The CDR3 is 11 residues long. The CDR3 DNA follows: TGCAGTGCCGGGAGGACTACTGAAGCTTTCTTT. This gives the protein CSAGRTTEAFF.

The rearrangement links TRBV4-1 to TRBJ2-5, with D unresolved. Germline V gene data show CDR1 as MGHRA and CDR2 as YSYEKL. V lost 2 bases and J 5 bases, leaving 12 bases between the germline ends. This CDR3 comprises 14 residues. CDR3 region: CASSQIAVGETQYF. The CDR3 bases are TGCGCCAGCAGCCAAATCGCGGTAGGGGAGACCCAGTACTTC.

The chain employs TRBV6-1 and TRBJ1-5; no definite D call. V was trimmed by 3 bases and J by 7 bases, leaving 13 bases between them. Germline assignment: CDR1 MNHNS and CDR2 SASEGT. CDR3 size: 14 residues. This chain's CDR3 is CASSDWQLFQPQHF. CDR3 in DNA: TGTGCCAGCAGTGATTGGCAGCTTTTCCAGCCCCAGCATTTT.

The chain joins TRBV28 to TRBJ2-7, with D possibly matching TRBD2 (6 bases). The germline V and J ends were trimmed by 6 bases and 0 bases, with 15 bases remaining between them. The CDR3 has 15 amino acids. Germline CDR1 MDHEN, CDR2 SYDVKM. The DNA for the CDR3 is TGTGCCAGCAGCCTGGGGGGAGCGGACTCCTACGAGCAGTACTTC. Translated: CASSLGGADSYEQYF.

The chain is built from TRBV5-1 and TRBJ2-7; D is uncertain. CDR3 size: 14 residues. Trimming took 0 bases from V and 0 from J, leaving 7 bases between them. The germline gives CDR1 SGHRS, CDR2 YFSETQ. CDR3 loop: CASSLGDFSYEQYF. DNA of the CDR3: TGCGCCAGCAGCTTGGGAGACTTCTCCTACGAGCAGTACTTC.

This rearrangement joins TRBV4-2 to TRBJ1-6; D might be TRBD1 (6 bases). Germline V CDR1 and CDR2: LGHNA, YNFKEQ. This CDR3 contains 16 residues. V gave up 8 bases and J gave up 9 bases, with 23 bases separating them. The CDR3 DNA reads TGTGCCAGCCGGACAGAACTAAGCCTTTGGGGTTCACCCCTCCACTTT. This gives the protein CASRTELSLWGSPLHF.

This clone turned up a few times. V usage is TRBV30 and J usage is TRBJ1-2; D gene uncertain. CDR3 length: 14 residues. CDR1 is GTSNPN and CDR2 is SVGIG in the germline V gene (reference sequence). V was pared by 3 bases and J by 7 bases, with 18 bases between. Here the CDR3 DNA reads TGTGCCTGGAGCCTGGGCCTCTGGTCCGGTGGCTACACCTTC. As protein: CAWSLGLWSGGYTF. The variable domain in full, completed from reference TRBV30 and TRBJ1-2, reads SQTIHQWPATLVQPVGSPLSLECTVEGTSNPNLYWYRQAAGRGLQLLFYSVGIGQISSEVPQNLSASRPQDRQFILSSKKLLLSDSGFYLCAWSLGLWSGGYTFGSGTRLTVV.

The chain joins TRBV11-2 to TRBJ2-5; D unresolved. CDR1 and CDR2 from the germline V gene are SGHAT and FQNNGV. V shed 5 bases and J shed 2 bases, with 18 bases lying between them. The CDR3 length is 16 residues. CDR3 bases: TGTGCCAGCAGCCCGAGTGCGTGGCAGGATCAAGAGACCCAGTACTTC. Amino acid sequence: CASSPSAWQDQETQYF.

The gene calls are TRBV5-4 and TRBJ1-1, with TRBD1 as a possible D gene (5 bases). Between the trimmed V and J ends, which lost 0 bases and 3 bases, there was a span of 9 bases. Per germline, CDR1 SGHNT and CDR2 YYREEE (reference sequence). The CDR3 is 14 amino acids. The CDR3 is CASSLAPGYTEAFF. DNA of the CDR3: TGTGCCAGCAGCTTGGCCCCAGGGTACACTGAAGCTTTCTTT.

The chain recombines TRBV30 with TRBJ1-2; the D gene is possibly TRBD1 (6 bases). Germline CDR1 GTSNPN, CDR2 SVGIG (reference sequence). V was shortened by 1 base and J by 8 bases, with 14 bases between the two germline ends. CDR3 size: 13 residues. The CDR3 sequence is CAWSDLGAGGYTF. The CDR3 DNA reads as TGTGCCTGGAGTGACTTGGGGGCAGGGGGCTACACCTTC.

J is TRBJ2-3 and V is TRBV28; TRBD2 agrees at 12 bases. Germline V gene sequence: CDR1 MDHEN, CDR2 SYDVKM. CDR3 length equals 17 residues. The trim removed 1 base at V and 4 bases at J, leaving 6 bases unmatched. CDR3 in DNA: TGTGCCAGCAGTTTATCTCTAGCGGGAGGGGGGGCAGATACGCAGTATTTT. It is translated as CASSLSLAGGGADTQYF.